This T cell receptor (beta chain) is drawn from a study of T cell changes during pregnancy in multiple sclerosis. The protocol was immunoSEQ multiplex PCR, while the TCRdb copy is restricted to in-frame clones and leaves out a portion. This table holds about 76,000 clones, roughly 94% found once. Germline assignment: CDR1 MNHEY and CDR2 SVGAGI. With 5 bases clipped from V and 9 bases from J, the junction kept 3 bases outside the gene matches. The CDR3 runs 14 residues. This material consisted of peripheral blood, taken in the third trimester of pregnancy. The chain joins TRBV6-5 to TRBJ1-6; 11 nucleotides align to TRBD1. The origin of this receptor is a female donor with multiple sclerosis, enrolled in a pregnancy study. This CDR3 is CASSPGTGGSPLHF. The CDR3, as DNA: TGTGCCAGCAGTCCCGGGACAGGGGGTTCACCCCTCCACTTT.